This entry describes one T cell receptor beta chain. V was pared by 8 bases and J by 6 bases, with 10 bases of the junction left unmatched. CDR3 length: 14 amino acids. Germline CDR1 and CDR2: MNHEY and SVGAGI. Per the original methods: Estimates of nucleated cell counts were drawn from the amplification of reference gene primers. TCRdb's copy holds only in-frame clones and misses some; the assay was immunoSEQ multiplex PCR. V and J calls and clone size are given by that table; D and trimming were obtained from the DNA. Of about 370,000 clones listed, 89% are singletons. The data stem from a study of blood T cell repertoires in COVID-19. Study details: Acute and convalescent COVID-19 specimens originated in the United States, Italy and Spain. PBMCs, B-cell-depleted T cells, or T cells provided the cDNA or gDNA that made up the material.

Seattle-derived patients entered the study during active infection and were followed longitudinally. This sequence originates from a young woman with COVID-19, enrolled during active disease. Sequencing was performed on peripheral blood. The chain couples TRBV6-5 to TRBJ2-1; 7 positions agree with TRBD1. Here the CDR3 reads CASVPGTASNEQFF. CDR3 nucleotide sequence: TGTGCCAGCGTCCCCGGGACAGCCAGCAATGAGCAGTTCTTC.